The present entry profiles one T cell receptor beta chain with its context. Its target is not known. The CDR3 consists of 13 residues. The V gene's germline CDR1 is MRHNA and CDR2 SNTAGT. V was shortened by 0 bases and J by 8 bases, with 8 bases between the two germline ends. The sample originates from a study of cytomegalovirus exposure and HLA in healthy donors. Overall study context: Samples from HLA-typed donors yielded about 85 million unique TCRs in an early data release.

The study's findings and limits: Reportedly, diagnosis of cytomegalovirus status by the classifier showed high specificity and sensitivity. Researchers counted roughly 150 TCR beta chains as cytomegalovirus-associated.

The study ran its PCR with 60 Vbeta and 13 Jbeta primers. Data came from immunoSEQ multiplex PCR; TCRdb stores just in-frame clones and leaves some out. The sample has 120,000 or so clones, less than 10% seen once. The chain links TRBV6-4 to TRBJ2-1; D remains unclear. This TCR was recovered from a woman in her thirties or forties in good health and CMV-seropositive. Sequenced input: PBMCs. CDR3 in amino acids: CASSDSHMDEQFF. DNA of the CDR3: TGTGCCAGCAGTGACTCCCACATGGATGAGCAGTTCTTC.